The clone carrying this TCR beta chain was seen ten or more times. Its antigen is not known. CDR3 length equals 14 residues. Germline V gene data show CDR1 as SEHNR and CDR2 as FQNEAQ (reference sequence). V shed 6 bases and J shed 4 bases, with 14 bases lying between them. TCRdb passed the RACE reads through MiXCR, listing each CDR3 protein once. The table records approximately 350,000 distinct CDR3 sequences, around 6% of them present only once. These data originate in a study of human T cells and chemical hapten exposure. General study results and limits: No change in TCRs above 1 in 1000 frequency was produced by DPC sensitization.

Time point noted: patch test 2, 6 weeks after DPC sensitization. Treatment meaning: therapeutic diphenylcyclopropenone sensitization with weekly scalp DPC. The V gene is TRBV7-9, the J gene TRBJ2-3, with D perhaps TRBD1 (6 bases). The receptor was isolated from a woman aged 18-29 years with alopecia areata. Some clones in this sample may be carry-over from other donors' samples. The sequences come from whole blood, collected in connection with sensitization to the hapten diphenylcyclopropenone (DPC). CDR3 residues: CASSTTGQPDTQYF. The CDR3 coding sequence is TGTGCCAGCAGTACGACCGGACAGCCAGATACGCAGTATTTT.